The 20 T cell receptor beta chains below were found in one sample sequenced in a study of T-cell memory formation after mild COVID-19. One entry per CDR3 protein, called by TCRdb with MiXCR from the 5' RACE reads. The table includes a few hundred thousand distinct CDR3 sequences, over 25% detected once. Source material: PBMCs or a T cell subset sorted from them (not recorded which). These receptors all come from an adult woman who had mild COVID-19 (a few samples of this study predate the infection). Cell type and time point are not known.

The V call is TRBV15, the J call TRBJ1-5; 12 bases line up with TRBD1. Germline values: CDR1 LNHNV, CDR2 YYDKDF (reference sequence). The CDR3 runs to 15 residues. V was pared by 4 bases and J by 6 bases, with 4 bases of the junction left unmatched. The CDR3 DNA follows: TGTGCCACCAGCATGGGACAGGGGGCATCTCAGCCCCAGCATTTT. The encoded protein is CATSMGQGASQPQHF.

The chain carries TRBV5-1 and TRBJ1-2; the D gene is possibly TRBD1 (5 bases). This CDR3 contains 15 residues. The germline V and J ends were trimmed by 5 bases and 4 bases, with 18 bases remaining between them. Germline-derived CDR1 and CDR2 are SGHRS and YFSETQ. CDR3 DNA: TGCGCCAGCAGTCCCGGGACGCGGAATTTCTATGGCTACACCTTC. Its protein is CASSPGTRNFYGYTF. The variable domain in full, with the rest retrieved from reference TRBV5-1 and TRBJ1-2, is KAGVTQTPRYLIKTRGQQVTLSCSPISGHRSVSWYQQTPGQGLQFLFEYFSETQRNKGNFPGRFSGRQFSNSRSEMNVSTLELGDSALYLCASSPGTRNFYGYTFGSGTRLTVV.

The chain joins TRBV7-6 to TRBJ1-2; 8 bases are a match to TRBD1. The CDR3 is 16 residues long. CDR1 is SGHVS and CDR2 is FNYEAQ in the germline V gene. V was clipped by 5 bases and J by 2 bases; unmatched bases: 10. DNA of the CDR3: TGTGCCAGCAGCGGGGCGGATCAGGGGGCAAACTATGGCTACACCTTC. Translating gives CASSGADQGANYGYTF.

The chain carries TRBV29-1 and TRBJ2-5; D call uncertain. The ends were cut back, 4 bases at V and 4 bases at J, with 10 bases in the middle. The germline V gene encodes CDR1 SQVTM and CDR2 ANQGSEA. This CDR3 region has 12 residues. The CDR3 bases are TGCAGCGTTGGTATCCGAGGAGAGACCCAGTACTTC. It yields the protein CSVGIRGETQYF.

This clonotype was observed a few times. One end of the junction is discordant with germline, which a read error may explain. J is TRBJ2-1 and V is TRBV5-1; no clear D gene. CDR3 size: 16 residues. The V gene's germline CDR1 is SGHRS and CDR2 YFSETQ. The CDR3 DNA reads as TGCGCCAGCAGGTTGGCGACTCAGCACTCCTACAATGAGCAGTTCTTC. It translates to CASRLATQHSYNEQFF.

The gene calls are TRBV24-1 and TRBJ2-1; the D gene is possibly TRBD2 (5 bases). Germline CDR1 KGHDR, CDR2 SFDVKD. CDR3 length: 17 amino acids. V was cut by 4 bases and J by 2 bases, with 17 bases left in between. The CDR3 loop reads CATSERLLGSAYNEQFF. CDR3 coding DNA: TGTGCCACCAGTGAGCGCCTCTTGGGGAGTGCCTACAATGAGCAGTTCTTC.

This clonotype was counted at least ten times. This rearrangement joins TRBV27 to TRBJ2-7; 7 bases map to TRBD2. Germline trimming cut 2 bases from V and 4 bases from J; bases unmatched to any gene: 5. The germline gives CDR1 MNHEY, CDR2 SMNVEV (reference sequence). The CDR3 sequence is 14 residues long. For the CDR3, the DNA is TGTGCCAGCAGTTTAAGGGAGGGTGGATACGAGCAGTACTTC. This translates into CASSLREGGYEQYF.

This rearrangement joins TRBV9 to TRBJ2-1; weak D call: TRBD2 (5 bases). The germline V gene encodes CDR1 SGDLS and CDR2 YYNGEE. The V end was cut by 0 bases, the J end by 6 bases, with 13 bases between. The CDR3 covers 15 residues. The CDR3 DNA reads TGTGCCAGCAGCGTAGAGGAAGCGGTGACCAATGAGCAGTTCTTC. Translated: CASSVEEAVTNEQFF.

This chain links TRBV30 with TRBJ2-7, with 7 bases lining up with TRBD1. From germline, CDR1 is GTSNPN and CDR2 SVGIG (reference sequence). CDR3 length equals 12 residues. The ends lost 8 bases at V and 4 bases at J; junction bases unmatched: 8. CDR3: CAKGQTPYEQYF. The CDR3 DNA sequence: TGTGCCAAGGGACAGACACCGTACGAGCAGTACTTC.

The rearrangement links TRBV11-2 to TRBJ2-3; unclear D gene. The CDR3 contains 19 residues. The germline gives CDR1 SGHAT, CDR2 FQNNGV. V shed 4 bases and J shed 7 bases, with 30 bases lying between them. DNA for the CDR3: TGTGCCAGCAGCTCTCTGAGGTCTGGGGTATATCAAAAACGGTATACGCAGTATTTT. It codes for CASSSLRSGVYQKRYTQYF.

This clonotype appeared a few times. The chain carries TRBV12-3 or TRBV12-4 and TRBJ2-7; 7 bases map to TRBD1. This CDR3 has 13 amino acids. The ends lost 4 bases at V and 6 bases at J; junction bases unmatched: 6. The CDR3 reads CASSSDRVSEQYF. CDR3 in DNA: TGTGCCAGCAGTTCCGACAGGGTCTCCGAGCAGTACTTC.

The genes are TRBV9 and TRBJ2-7; D remains unclear. V shed 0 bases and J shed 4 bases, with 8 bases lying between them. This CDR3 is built from 13 residues. Germline V lookup: CDR1 SGDLS, CDR2 YYNGEE. The CDR3 bases are TGTGCCAGCAGCGTAGGGACCCAATACGAGCAGTACTTC. This codes for CASSVGTQYEQYF.

The chain couples TRBV20-1 to TRBJ1-5, with D hard to call. This CDR3 has 14 amino acids. The V gene lost 6 bases and the J gene lost 2 bases, with 14 bases spanning the gap. CDR1 and CDR2 (germline): DFQATT, SNEGSKA (reference sequence). CDR3 in DNA: TGCAGTGCCCTAAACCCAAGGGGCAATCAGCCCCAGCATTTT. Its protein product is CSALNPRGNQPQHF.

The chain joins TRBV5-1 to TRBJ2-7, with 10 positions matching TRBD2. The ends lost 4 bases at V and 3 bases at J; junction bases unmatched: 7. Per the germline V gene, CDR1 is SGHRS and CDR2 is YFSETQ. The length of the CDR3 is 15 residues. The CDR3 reads CASSLGLADVYEQYF. The CDR3 coding sequence is TGCGCCAGCAGCCTAGGACTAGCGGATGTCTACGAGCAGTACTTC.

The V and J genes are TRBV5-6 and TRBJ2-5; D might be TRBD2 (5 bases). V lost 6 bases to trimming and J lost 6 bases, with 15 bases between them. The CDR3 is 13 residues long. Germline CDR1 is SGHDT and CDR2 is YYEEEE. CDR3 amino acids: CASTFGVGKTQYF. The CDR3 DNA is TGTGCCAGCACCTTCGGGGTCGGGAAGACCCAGTACTTC.

This clonotype occurred a few times. V is TRBV19 and J is TRBJ2-5; tentatively, D is TRBD1 (6 bases). Germline assignment: CDR1 LNHDA and CDR2 SQIVND (reference sequence). The CDR3 sequence is 14 residues long. Trimming pared 4 bases from V and 2 bases from J, leaving 11 bases between. CDR3 sequence reads: CASSSTGWQETQYF. The CDR3 DNA follows: TGTGCCAGTAGTAGTACAGGGTGGCAAGAGACCCAGTACTTC.

The chain couples TRBV9 to TRBJ2-1; 8 bases line up with TRBD2. V was pared by 1 base and J by 8 bases, with 2 bases of the junction left unmatched. The V gene's germline CDR1 is SGDLS and CDR2 YYNGEE. The CDR3 is 13 amino acids. The CDR3 DNA sequence: TGTGCCAGCAGCGTACCGGGAGGGCATGAGCAGTTCTTC. It specifies CASSVPGGHEQFF.

The chain joins TRBV7-3 to TRBJ1-1; possible D gene TRBD1, 5 bases. The germline V and J ends were trimmed by 3 bases and 1 base, with 12 bases remaining between them. This CDR3 comprises 15 residues. CDR1 and CDR2 from the germline V gene are SGHTA and FQGTGA. The CDR3: CASSLSGTANTEAFF. DNA for the CDR3: TGTGCCAGCAGCTTGTCCGGGACGGCGAACACTGAAGCTTTCTTT. The whole variable domain, filled in from reference TRBV7-3 and TRBJ1-1, reads GAGVSQTPSNKVTEKGKYVELRCDPISGHTALYWYRQSLGQGPEFLIYFQGTGAADDSGLPNDRFFAVRPEGSVSTLKIQRTERGDSAVYLCASSLSGTANTEAFFGQGTRLTVV.

The gene calls are TRBV12-5 and TRBJ1-1; D not resolved. Germline V lookup: CDR1 LGHNT, CDR2 FRNRAP. The CDR3 totals 12 residues. V was cut by 0 bases and J by 7 bases, with 6 bases left in between. The CDR3 loop is CASGLVRVEAFF. The CDR3 DNA is TGTGCTAGTGGTTTGGTCCGAGTTGAAGCTTTCTTT.

A few counts support this clonotype. The chain uses TRBV6-5 and TRBJ1-2; 10 positions match TRBD1. Germline CDR1 and CDR2: MNHEY and SVGAGI. V shed 2 bases and J 4 bases; nucleotides not matched to a gene: 4. The CDR3 is 15 amino acids. CDR3 in amino acids: CASSYGTGAIYGYTF. In DNA, the CDR3 is TGTGCCAGCAGTTACGGGACAGGGGCGATCTATGGCTACACCTTC.